The present T cell receptor (beta chain) was sequenced within a study of cytomegalovirus exposure and HLA in healthy donors. Study-level results: With high specificity and sensitivity, the classifier reportedly diagnosed cytomegalovirus status. TCR beta sequences numbering around 15,000 were associated with HLA alleles at 0.05 false discovery rate in a later analysis. Listed as cytomegalovirus-associated were 150 or so TCR beta chains.

Germline V gene lookup returns CDR1 SGHRS and CDR2 YFSETQ. The CDR3 totals 17 residues. The ends lost 0 bases at V and 9 bases at J; junction bases unmatched: 8. Both 60 Vbeta primers and 13 Jbeta primers went into the PCR. This table comes from immunoSEQ multiplex PCR, and its TCRdb copy is limited to in-frame clones, with some not included. The table shows some 90,000 clones, with 70% to 80% occurring only once. About this clone: The antigen is undetermined.

Sequencing was done on a sample of PBMCs. This clonotype was obtained from a woman aged 50 to 65 in good health and CMV-seropositive. This chain connects TRBV5-1 to TRBJ2-1, with 14 bases fitting TRBD2. CDR3 loop: CASSLGLAGGWEGEQFF. In DNA, the CDR3 is TGCGCCAGCAGCTTGGGACTAGCGGGAGGGTGGGAAGGTGAGCAGTTCTTC.